The present entry profiles one TCR beta chain with its context. Germline CDR1 KGHSH, CDR2 LQKENI. The V gene lost 6 bases and the J gene lost 0 bases, with 18 bases spanning the gap. The CDR3 loop spans 16 amino acids. This sample was taken from a study of T cells in Graves' hyperthyroidism and ophthalmopathy. RNA transcripts served as the template for amplifying TCR beta CDR3 regions. In the first-round RT-PCR of the TCR CDR3, the HTBI primer set was used. One entry per CDR3 protein results from TCRdb running MiXCR on the multiplex PCR reads. Seen here are hundreds of thousands of distinct CDR3 sequences, approximately 19% observed once, and the top ten hold 16%.

The sequenced sample was blood. This clonotype was sampled from a woman aged 50 to 60 with Graves' hyperthyroidism that later progressed to Graves' ophthalmopathy. The gene calls are TRBV18 and TRBJ2-7, with D possibly TRBD2 on 7 matching bases. The CDR3: CASSRAGGASSYEQYF. In DNA, the CDR3 is TGTGCCAGCTCTCGCGCTGGGGGGGCCAGCTCCTACGAGCAGTACTTC.